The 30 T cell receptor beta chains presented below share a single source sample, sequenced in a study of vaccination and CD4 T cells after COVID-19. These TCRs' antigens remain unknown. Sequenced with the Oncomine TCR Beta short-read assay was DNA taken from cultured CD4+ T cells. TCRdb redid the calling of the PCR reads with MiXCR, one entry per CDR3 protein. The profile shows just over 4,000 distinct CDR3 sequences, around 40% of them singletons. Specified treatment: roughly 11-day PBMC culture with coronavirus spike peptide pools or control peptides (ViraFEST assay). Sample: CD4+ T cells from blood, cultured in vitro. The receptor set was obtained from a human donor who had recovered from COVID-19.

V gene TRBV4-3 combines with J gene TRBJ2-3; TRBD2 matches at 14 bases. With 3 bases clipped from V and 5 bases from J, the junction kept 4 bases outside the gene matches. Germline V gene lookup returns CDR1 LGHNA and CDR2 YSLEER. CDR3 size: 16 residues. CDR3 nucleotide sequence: TGCGCCAGCAGCCAGTTCGGACTAGCGGGAGGAGATACGCAGTATTTT. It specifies CASSQFGLAGGDTQYF.

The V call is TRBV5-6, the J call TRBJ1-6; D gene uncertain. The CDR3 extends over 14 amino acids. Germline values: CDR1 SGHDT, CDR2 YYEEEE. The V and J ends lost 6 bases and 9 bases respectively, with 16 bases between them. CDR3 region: CASNTRTAGSPLHF. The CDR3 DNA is TGTGCCAGCAACACACGGACGGCCGGTTCACCCCTCCACTTT.

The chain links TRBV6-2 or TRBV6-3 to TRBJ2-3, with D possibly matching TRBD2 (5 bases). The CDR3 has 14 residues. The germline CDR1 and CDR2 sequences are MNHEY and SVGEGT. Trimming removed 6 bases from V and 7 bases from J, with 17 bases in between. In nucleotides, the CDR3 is TGTGCCAGCAGGTTAAGCGGAGGCCTACATACGCAGTATTTT. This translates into CASRLSGGLHTQYF.

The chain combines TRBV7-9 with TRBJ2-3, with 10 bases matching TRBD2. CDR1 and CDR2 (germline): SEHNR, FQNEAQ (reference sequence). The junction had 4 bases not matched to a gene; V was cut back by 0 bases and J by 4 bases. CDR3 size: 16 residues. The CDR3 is CASSLARLAGADTQYF. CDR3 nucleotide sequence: TGTGCCAGCAGCTTAGCGCGGCTAGCGGGAGCAGATACGCAGTATTTT.

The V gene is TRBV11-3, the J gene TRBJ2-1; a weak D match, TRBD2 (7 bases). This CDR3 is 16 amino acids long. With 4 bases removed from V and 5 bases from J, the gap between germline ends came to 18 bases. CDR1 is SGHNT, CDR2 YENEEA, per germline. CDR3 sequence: CASSWEGTGSDNEQFF. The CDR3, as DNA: TGTGCCAGCAGCTGGGAGGGCACAGGGTCCGACAATGAGCAGTTCTTC.

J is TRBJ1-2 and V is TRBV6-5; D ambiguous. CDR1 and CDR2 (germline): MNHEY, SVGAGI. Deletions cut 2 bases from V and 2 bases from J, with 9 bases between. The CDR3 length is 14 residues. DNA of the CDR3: TGTGCCAGCAGTTACACGGGTGTAAACTATGGCTACACCTTC. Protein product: CASSYTGVNYGYTF.

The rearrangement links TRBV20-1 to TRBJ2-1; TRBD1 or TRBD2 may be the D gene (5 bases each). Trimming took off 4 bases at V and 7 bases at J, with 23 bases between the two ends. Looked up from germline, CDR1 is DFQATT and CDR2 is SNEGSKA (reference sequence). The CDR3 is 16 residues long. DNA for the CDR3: TGCAGTGCTATCCCCACGGGGAAGGGGCCGCTGAATGAGCAGTTCTTC. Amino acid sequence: CSAIPTGKGPLNEQFF.

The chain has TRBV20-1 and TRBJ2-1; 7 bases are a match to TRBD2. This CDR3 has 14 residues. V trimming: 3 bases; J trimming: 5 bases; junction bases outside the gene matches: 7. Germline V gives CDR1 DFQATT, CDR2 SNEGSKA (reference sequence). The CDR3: CSASRASGHNEQFF. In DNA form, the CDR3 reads TGCAGTGCTAGTCGGGCTAGCGGACACAATGAGCAGTTCTTC.

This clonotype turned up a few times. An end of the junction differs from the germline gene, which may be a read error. CDR3 residues: CSGRQGSLDNYGYTF. In DNA, the CDR3 is TGCAGTGGTAGACAGGGTTCGCTAGATAACTATGGCTACACCTTC. The chain recombines TRBV20-1 with TRBJ1-2; the match to TRBD1 covers 7 bases. CDR1 DFQATT and CDR2 SNEGSKA come from the germline V gene (reference sequence). The CDR3 runs 15 residues.

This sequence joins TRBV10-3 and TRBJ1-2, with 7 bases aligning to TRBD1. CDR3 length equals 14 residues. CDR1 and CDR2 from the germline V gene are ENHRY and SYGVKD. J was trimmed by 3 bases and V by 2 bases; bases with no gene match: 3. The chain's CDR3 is CAISEPDRYYGYTF. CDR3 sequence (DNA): TGTGCCATCAGTGAGCCGGACAGGTACTATGGCTACACCTTC.

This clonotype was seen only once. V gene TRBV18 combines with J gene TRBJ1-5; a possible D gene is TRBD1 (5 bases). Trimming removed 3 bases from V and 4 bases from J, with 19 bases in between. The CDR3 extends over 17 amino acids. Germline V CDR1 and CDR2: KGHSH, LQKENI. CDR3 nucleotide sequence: TGTGCCAGCTCACCGGCCGGCAGGGTGTCCTCTAATCAGCCCCAGCATTTT. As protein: CASSPAGRVSSNQPQHF. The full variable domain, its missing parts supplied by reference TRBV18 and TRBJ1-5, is NAGVMQNPRHLVRRRGQEARLRCSPMKGHSHVYWYRQLPEEGLKFMVYLQKENIIDESGMPKERFSAEFPKEGPSILRIQQVVRGDSAAYFCASSPAGRVSSNQPQHFGDGTRLSIL.

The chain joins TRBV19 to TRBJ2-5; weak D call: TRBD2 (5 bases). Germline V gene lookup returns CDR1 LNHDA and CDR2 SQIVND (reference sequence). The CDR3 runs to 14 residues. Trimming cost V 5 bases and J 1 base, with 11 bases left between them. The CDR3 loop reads CASSGHGGQETQYF. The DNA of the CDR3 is TGTGCCAGTAGTGGGCACGGAGGCCAAGAGACCCAGTACTTC.

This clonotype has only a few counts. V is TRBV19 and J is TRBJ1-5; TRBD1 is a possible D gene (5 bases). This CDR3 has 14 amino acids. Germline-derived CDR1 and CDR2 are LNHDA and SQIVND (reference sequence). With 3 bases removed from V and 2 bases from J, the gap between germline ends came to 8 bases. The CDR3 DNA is TGTGCCAGTAGTATTCGGGGACGCAATCAGCCCCAGCATTTT. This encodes CASSIRGRNQPQHF.

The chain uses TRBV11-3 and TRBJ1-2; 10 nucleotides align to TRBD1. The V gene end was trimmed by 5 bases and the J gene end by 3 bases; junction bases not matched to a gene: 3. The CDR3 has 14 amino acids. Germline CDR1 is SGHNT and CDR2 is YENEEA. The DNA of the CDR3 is TGTGCCAGCAGCGCCGGACAGGGGGACTATGGCTACACCTTC. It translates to CASSAGQGDYGYTF. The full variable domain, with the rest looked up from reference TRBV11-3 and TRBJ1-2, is EAGVVQSPRYKIIEKKQPVAFWCNPISGHNTLYWYLQNLGQGPELLIRYENEEAVDDSQLPKDRFSAERLKGVDSTLKIQPAELGDSAVYLCASSAGQGDYGYTFGSGTRLTVV.

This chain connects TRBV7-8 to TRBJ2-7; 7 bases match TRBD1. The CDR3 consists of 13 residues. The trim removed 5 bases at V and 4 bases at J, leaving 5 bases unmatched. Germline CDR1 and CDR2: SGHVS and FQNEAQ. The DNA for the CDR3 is TGTGCCAGCAGCCCGACAGGGTATTACGAGCAGTACTTC. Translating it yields CASSPTGYYEQYF.

DNA of the CDR3: TGCGCCAGCAGCCACTTGGGTGCGGGGTTCTCCCAAGAGACCCAGTACTTC. Its translation: CASSHLGAGFSQETQYF. V gene TRBV4-1 combines with J gene TRBJ2-5; a possible D gene is TRBD2 (6 bases). Trimming took off 3 bases at V and 1 base at J, with 18 bases between the two ends. The germline gives CDR1 MGHRA, CDR2 YSYEKL. The CDR3 loop spans 17 amino acids.

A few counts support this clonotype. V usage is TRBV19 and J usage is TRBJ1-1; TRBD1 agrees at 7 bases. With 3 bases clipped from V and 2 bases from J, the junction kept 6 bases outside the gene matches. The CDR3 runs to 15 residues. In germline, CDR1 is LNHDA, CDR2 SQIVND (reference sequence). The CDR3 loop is CASSILNRGNTEAFF. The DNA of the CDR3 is TGTGCCAGTAGTATTCTTAACAGGGGAAACACTGAAGCTTTCTTT. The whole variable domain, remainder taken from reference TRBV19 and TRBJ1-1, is DGGITQSPKYLFRKEGQNVTLSCEQNLNHDAMYWYRQDPGQGLRLIYYSQIVNDFQKGDIAEGYSVSREKKESFPLTVTSAQKNPTAFYLCASSILNRGNTEAFFGQGTRLTVV.

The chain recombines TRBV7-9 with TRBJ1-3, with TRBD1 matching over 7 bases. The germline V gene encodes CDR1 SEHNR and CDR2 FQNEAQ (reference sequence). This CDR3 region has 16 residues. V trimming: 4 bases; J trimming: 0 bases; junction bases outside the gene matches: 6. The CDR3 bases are TGTGCCAGCAGCTCAAATCCAGGGGGCTCTGGAAACACCATATATTTT. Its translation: CASSSNPGGSGNTIYF.

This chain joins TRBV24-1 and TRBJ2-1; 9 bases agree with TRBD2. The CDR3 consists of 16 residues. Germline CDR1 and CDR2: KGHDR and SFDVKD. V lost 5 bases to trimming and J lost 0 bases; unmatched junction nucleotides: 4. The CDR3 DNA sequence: TGTGCCACCAGTGGAAGAGCGGGAGGCTCCTACAATGAGCAGTTCTTC. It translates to CATSGRAGGSYNEQFF.

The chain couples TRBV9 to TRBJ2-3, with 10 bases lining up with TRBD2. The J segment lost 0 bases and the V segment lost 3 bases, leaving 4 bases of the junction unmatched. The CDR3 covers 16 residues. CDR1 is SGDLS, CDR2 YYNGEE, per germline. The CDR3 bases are TGTGCCAGCAGCGAATATAGCGGGAGGAGCACAGATACGCAGTATTTT. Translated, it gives CASSEYSGRSTDTQYF.

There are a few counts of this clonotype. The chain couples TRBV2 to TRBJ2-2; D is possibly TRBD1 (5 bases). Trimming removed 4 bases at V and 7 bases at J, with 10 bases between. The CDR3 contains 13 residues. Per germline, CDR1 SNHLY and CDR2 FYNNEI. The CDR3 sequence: CASSAQGIGELFF. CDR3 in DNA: TGTGCCAGCAGTGCGCAGGGTATCGGGGAGCTGTTTTTT.

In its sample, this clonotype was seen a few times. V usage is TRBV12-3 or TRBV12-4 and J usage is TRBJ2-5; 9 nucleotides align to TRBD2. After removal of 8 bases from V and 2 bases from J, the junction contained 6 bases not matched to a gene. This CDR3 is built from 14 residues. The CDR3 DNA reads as TGTGCCAGCGGGTTAGCGGGGGCTCAAGAGACCCAGTACTTC. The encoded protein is CASGLAGAQETQYF.

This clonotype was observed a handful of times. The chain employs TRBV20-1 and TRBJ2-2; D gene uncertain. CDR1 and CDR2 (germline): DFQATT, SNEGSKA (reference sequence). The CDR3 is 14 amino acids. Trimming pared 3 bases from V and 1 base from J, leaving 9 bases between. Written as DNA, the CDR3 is TGCAGTGCTAGTAGTCTTGTGAACACCGGGGAGCTGTTTTTT. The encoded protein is CSASSLVNTGELFF.

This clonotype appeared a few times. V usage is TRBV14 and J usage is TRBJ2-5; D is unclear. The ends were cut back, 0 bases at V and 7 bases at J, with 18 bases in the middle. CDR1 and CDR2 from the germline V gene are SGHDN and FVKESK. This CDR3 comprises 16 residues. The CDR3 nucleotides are TGTGCCAGCAGCCAAGATATTGCGGCTAGTCTTGGGACCCAGTACTTC. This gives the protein CASSQDIAASLGTQYF.

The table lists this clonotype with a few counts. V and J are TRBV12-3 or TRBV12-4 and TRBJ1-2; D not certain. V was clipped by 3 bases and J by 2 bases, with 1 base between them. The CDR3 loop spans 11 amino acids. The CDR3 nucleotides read TGTGCCAGCAGTTTCAACTATGGCTACACCTTC. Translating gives CASSFNYGYTF.

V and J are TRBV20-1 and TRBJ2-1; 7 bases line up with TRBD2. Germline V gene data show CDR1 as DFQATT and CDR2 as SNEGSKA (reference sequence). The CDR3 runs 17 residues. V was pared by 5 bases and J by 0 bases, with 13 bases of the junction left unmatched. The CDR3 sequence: CSALRWGGTSSYNEQFF. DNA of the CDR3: TGCAGTGCTCTTAGATGGGGGGGGACCAGCTCCTACAATGAGCAGTTCTTC.

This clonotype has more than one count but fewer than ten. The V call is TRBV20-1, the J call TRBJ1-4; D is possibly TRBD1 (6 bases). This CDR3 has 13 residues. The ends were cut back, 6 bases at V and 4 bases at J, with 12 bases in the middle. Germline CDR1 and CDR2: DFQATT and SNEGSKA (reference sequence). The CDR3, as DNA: TGCAGTGCCAACAGGGAGATTAATGAAAAACTGTTTTTT. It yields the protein CSANREINEKLFF.

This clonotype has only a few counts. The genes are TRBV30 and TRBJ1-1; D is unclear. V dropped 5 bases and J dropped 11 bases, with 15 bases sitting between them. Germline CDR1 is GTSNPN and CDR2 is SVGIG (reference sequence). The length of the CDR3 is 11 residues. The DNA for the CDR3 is TGTGCCTGGTCTTTCAACCGGGGTGCTTTCTTT. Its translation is CAWSFNRGAFF.

The CDR3 is CSAAQGEQPQHF. For the CDR3, the DNA is TGCAGTGCTGCCCAGGGTGAACAGCCCCAGCATTTT. This chain uses TRBV20-1 with TRBJ1-5, with a weak D call TRBD1 (5 bases). The CDR3 contains 12 residues. CDR1 and CDR2 from the germline V gene are DFQATT and SNEGSKA (reference sequence). V lost 5 bases and J 7 bases, leaving 12 bases between the germline ends.

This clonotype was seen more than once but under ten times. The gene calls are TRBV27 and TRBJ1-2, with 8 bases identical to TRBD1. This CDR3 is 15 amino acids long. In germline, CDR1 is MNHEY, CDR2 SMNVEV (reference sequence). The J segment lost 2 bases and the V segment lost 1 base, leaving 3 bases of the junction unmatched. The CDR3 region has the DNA TGTGCCAGCAGTTTATACAGGGGGGCGAACTATGGCTACACCTTC. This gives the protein CASSLYRGANYGYTF.